The 22 T cell receptor beta chains below all came from one sample that was sequenced in a study of T cells in Graves' hyperthyroidism and ophthalmopathy. TCR beta CDR3 region amplification was performed from RNA transcripts. HTBI primers were employed in a first-round RT-PCR of the TCR CDR3. TCRdb re-analysed the multiplex PCR reads in MiXCR, keeping a single row per CDR3 protein. The data contain over 150,000 distinct CDR3 sequences, roughly a sixth of them singletons. Material for sequencing was blood. The source is a woman in her 50s with Graves' hyperthyroidism.

V gene TRBV5-1 combines with J gene TRBJ2-3; D is ambiguous. V lost 5 bases and J lost 0, with 13 bases in between. Germline CDR1 reads SGHRS; CDR2 reads YFSETQ. The CDR3 has 15 residues. The CDR3 here is CASRGHQSSTDTQYF. DNA of the CDR3: TGCGCCAGCAGAGGGCACCAGTCCAGCACAGATACGCAGTATTTT.

This rearrangement joins TRBV9 to TRBJ2-3, with TRBD2 matching 10 bases. The J segment lost 10 bases and the V segment lost 0 bases, leaving 14 bases of the junction unmatched. Germline loops: CDR1 SGDLS, CDR2 YYNGEE. CDR3 length: 17 amino acids. CDR3 residues: CASSVGPAGGAAGPQYF. CDR3 bases: TGTGCCAGCAGCGTAGGGCCAGCGGGAGGGGCAGCGGGGCCGCAGTATTTT. Drawing the rest from reference TRBV9 and TRBJ2-3, the complete variable domain is DSGVTQTPKHLITATGQRVTLRCSPRSGDLSVYWYQQSLDQGLQFLIQYYNGEERAKGNILERFSAQQFPDLHSELNLSSLELGDSALYFCASSVGPAGGAAGPQYFGPGTRLTVL.

This sequence joins TRBV18 and TRBJ1-4; tentative D call: TRBD1 (5 bases). Deletions cut 1 base from V and 0 bases from J, with 12 bases between. The germline gives CDR1 KGHSH, CDR2 LQKENI. The CDR3 consists of 17 residues. In DNA, the CDR3 is TGTGCCAGCTCACCACAGCCGGGACGGTCAACTAATGAAAAACTGTTTTTT. Its protein is CASSPQPGRSTNEKLFF. The full variable domain, completed using reference TRBV18 and TRBJ1-4, is NAGVMQNPRHLVRRRGQEARLRCSPMKGHSHVYWYRQLPEEGLKFMVYLQKENIIDESGMPKERFSAEFPKEGPSILRIQQVVRGDSAAYFCASSPQPGRSTNEKLFFGSGTQLSVL.

The chain is built from TRBV15 and TRBJ2-3; 13 bases are a match to TRBD2. Trimming cost V 0 bases and J 7 bases; bases outside gene matches: 10. The CDR3 extends over 18 amino acids. Germline CDR1 and CDR2: LNHNV and YYDKDF (reference sequence). Here the CDR3 reads CATSRDTGLAGEGYTQYF. The CDR3 region has the DNA TGTGCCACCAGCAGAGATACCGGACTAGCGGGAGAAGGATATACGCAGTATTTT.

This clonotype was recorded many times. The chain has TRBV5-6 and TRBJ2-1, with TRBD2 as a possible D gene (8 bases). Trimming pared 2 bases from V and 2 bases from J, leaving 14 bases between. The germline V gene encodes CDR1 SGHDT and CDR2 YYEEEE. The CDR3 sequence is 16 residues long. In DNA, the CDR3 is TGTGCCAGCAGCTTCGGGACAGCGGGGGCCTACAATGAGCAGTTCTTC. It specifies CASSFGTAGAYNEQFF. Looking up the rest from reference TRBV5-6 and TRBJ2-1 gives the full variable domain: DAGVTQSPTHLIKTRGQQVTLRCSPKSGHDTVSWYQQALGQGPQFIFQYYEEEERQRGNFPDRFSGHQFPNYSSELNVNALLLGDSALYLCASSFGTAGAYNEQFFGPGTRLTVL.

This clonotype was detected many times. The chain employs TRBV2 and TRBJ2-7, with a possible D match to TRBD1 (6 bases). From germline, CDR1 is SNHLY and CDR2 FYNNEI. Deletions cut 8 bases from V and 4 bases from J, with 15 bases between. The length of the CDR3 is 13 residues. In DNA, the CDR3 is TGTGCCAGCGGGCCAGGGGAAGAGTACGAGCAGTACTTC. Translated, it gives CASGPGEEYEQYF.

Many counts were recorded for this clonotype. V usage is TRBV7-2 and J usage is TRBJ2-7; D unclear. There are 14 residues in the CDR3. Deletions cut 4 bases from V and 0 bases from J, with 10 bases between. Per germline, CDR1 SGHTA and CDR2 FQGNSA. The CDR3 sequence: CASSWATHSYEQYF. CDR3 nucleotide sequence: TGTGCCAGCAGCTGGGCGACCCACTCCTACGAGCAGTACTTC.

This clonotype was seen a few times. The genes are TRBV10-1 and TRBJ2-7, with D possibly TRBD1 on 5 matching bases. This CDR3 has 13 residues. The germline V gene has CDR1 WNHNN and CDR2 SYGVQD (reference sequence). Between the trimmed V and J ends, which lost 2 bases and 7 bases, there was a span of 12 bases. The CDR3 spells CASSERQTGEQYF. DNA for the CDR3: TGCGCCAGCAGTGAGCGACAGACCGGGGAGCAGTACTTC.

The chain uses TRBV4-1 and TRBJ2-7, with D unclear. The V gene's germline CDR1 is MGHRA and CDR2 YSYEKL. V shed 8 bases and J shed 4 bases, with 12 bases lying between them. The CDR3 is 12 amino acids. The CDR3 here is CASGSGGYEQYF. The CDR3 region has the DNA TGCGCCAGCGGATCGGGCGGATACGAGCAGTACTTC.

This clonotype was picked up many times. The rearrangement links TRBV5-1 to TRBJ1-6; no firm D call. The CDR3 runs 14 residues. From germline, CDR1 is SGHRS and CDR2 YFSETQ. V was trimmed by 5 bases and J by 4 bases, leaving 10 bases between them. DNA of the CDR3: TGCGCCAGCAGAATGCGACGGTATAATTCACCCCTCCACTTT. Translation: CASRMRRYNSPLHF.

This clonotype was counted ten times or more. This chain links TRBV19 with TRBJ1-2, with D uncertain. CDR3 length: 15 residues. Germline V lookup: CDR1 LNHDA, CDR2 SQIVND (reference sequence). V lost 3 bases and J lost 4, with 15 bases in between. CDR3 bases: TGTGCCAGTAGTATTTCGAGGGATAAAGTCTATGGCTACACCTTC. Translated: CASSISRDKVYGYTF.

V is TRBV6-5 and J is TRBJ1-1; 7 bases fit TRBD1. CDR1 and CDR2 (germline): MNHEY, SVGAGI. The CDR3 consists of 13 residues. V shed 1 base and J 11 bases; nucleotides not matched to a gene: 7. As DNA, the CDR3 is TGTGCCAGCAGTTACTGGGACAGCTCGTCGGCTTTCTTT. Translating it yields CASSYWDSSSAFF.

This clonotype appeared many times. The chain recombines TRBV20-1 with TRBJ2-7, with D perhaps TRBD2 (5 bases). The germline V gene encodes CDR1 DFQATT and CDR2 SNEGSKA (reference sequence). The CDR3 length is 11 residues. Trimming removed 4 bases from V and 7 bases from J, with 11 bases in between. CDR3 in DNA: TGCAGTGCTACCCGACCGGGAGAGCAGTACTTC. It yields the protein CSATRPGEQYF.

The chain couples TRBV5-1 to TRBJ2-1, with D possibly being TRBD2 (5 bases). This CDR3 spans 12 amino acids. Germline V gene data show CDR1 as SGHRS and CDR2 as YFSETQ. The germline V and J ends were trimmed by 5 bases and 6 bases, with 9 bases remaining between them. Here the CDR3 DNA reads TGCGCCAGCAGGGACTCCACCAATGAGCAGTTCTTC. Translation gives CASRDSTNEQFF.

To note about this clonotype: A much more abundant neighbour one base away suggests this may be a read error. This rearrangement joins TRBV9 to TRBJ2-3, with a tentative D call TRBD1 (5 bases). The J call may be faulty, since TRBJ1-5 better matches the DNA end. The germline gives CDR1 SGDLS, CDR2 YYNGEE. This CDR3 spans 14 amino acids. CDR3 loop: CASSPRQSTDTQHF. In DNA form, the CDR3 reads TGTGCCAGCAGCCCCCGACAGAGCACAGATACGCAGCATTTT.

Notes on this clonotype: This may arise from a read error, as a much more abundant clone is one base away. The V and J genes are TRBV20-1 and TRBJ2-7, with a tentative D call TRBD2 (5 bases). The assigned J gene may be wrong: the sequence end matches TRBJ2-1 better. This CDR3 spans 14 amino acids. The germline CDR1 and CDR2 sequences are DFQATT and SNEGSKA (reference sequence). CDR3 sequence (DNA): TGCAGTGCGTACCTTAGCGAGAGCTCCTACGAGCAGTTCTTC. Translation: CSAYLSESSYEQFF.

This clonotype was counted a few times. The rearrangement uses TRBV20-1 and TRBJ2-1, with unresolved D. This CDR3 has 15 residues. Per the germline V gene, CDR1 is DFQATT and CDR2 is SNEGSKA (reference sequence). Trimming took 1 base from V and 9 from J, leaving 19 bases between them. CDR3 sequence reads: CSARVPLVIHGEQFF. The DNA of the CDR3 is TGCAGTGCTAGAGTCCCGCTAGTTATTCATGGTGAGCAGTTCTTC.

This clonotype was counted only a few times. A clone one base away is much larger, so this may be a read error. The rearrangement links TRBV28 to TRBJ2-5; D gene unclear. This CDR3 contains 15 residues. Germline CDR1 is MDHEN and CDR2 is SYDVKM. In DNA form, the CDR3 reads TGTGCCAGCGGTTTACGGTTGTTAGGGAAAGAGACCCAGTACTTC. It codes for CASGLRLLGKETQYF.

This clonotype was seen many times. This chain uses TRBV6-1 with TRBJ2-7; 7 bases match TRBD2. The germline gives CDR1 MNHNS, CDR2 SASEGT. J gave up 3 bases and V 6 bases, and 11 bases lay outside the gene matches. This CDR3 has 15 residues. CDR3 sequence: CASSSGLVGFYEQYF. The CDR3 DNA follows: TGTGCCAGCAGCTCCGGACTAGTGGGGTTCTACGAGCAGTACTTC.

The V gene is TRBV29-1, the J gene TRBJ2-7; possible D gene TRBD1, 6 bases. This CDR3 has 16 residues. V was cut by 3 bases and J by 9 bases, with 27 bases left in between. The germline gives CDR1 SQVTM, CDR2 ANQGSEA. The CDR3, as DNA: TGCAGCGTTGAGACAGGAGACTTGACGGCTGGAGTGGGGCAGTACTTC. Translated, it gives CSVETGDLTAGVGQYF.

This clonotype appeared many times. The V gene is TRBV2, the J gene TRBJ1-2; D is uncertain. Trimming stripped 3 bases from V and 0 bases from J, with 5 bases between. The CDR3 contains 13 residues. Germline V gene lookup returns CDR1 SNHLY and CDR2 FYNNEI. The CDR3 region is CASSEWSNYGYTF. CDR3 coding DNA: TGTGCCAGCAGTGAGTGGTCTAACTATGGCTACACCTTC.

This clonotype was recorded many times. The CDR3 sequence is CASSLDWQGAWRGYTF. The DNA for the CDR3 is TGTGCCAGCAGCTTAGATTGGCAGGGGGCTTGGCGTGGCTACACCTTC. The rearrangement links TRBV11-2 to TRBJ1-2, with 8 bases aligning to TRBD1. The length of the CDR3 is 16 residues. Germline values: CDR1 SGHAT, CDR2 FQNNGV. V gave up 0 bases and J gave up 7 bases; unmatched junction bases: 10.